One and the same sample provided the 27 T cell receptor beta chains below, sequenced in a study of T cells in localized non-small cell lung cancer (dated by TCRdb to 2019 to 2021). To prepare the library, the immunoSEQ multiplex PCR assay was applied. TCRdb re-hosts the immuneACCESS table, in-frame sequences only. Its copies lack some clones; in the studies checked, an unresolved V gene accounts for under half of them, and the cause for the rest is not known. The sample table shows about 6,800 clones, and approximately 40% are seen once. About 7.8% of the sample lies in the top ten. Sequencing was performed on lung tumor tissue, taken before any cancer treatment. Receptors originate from a man aged 40 to 70 with stage III lung adenocarcinoma.

This clone was seen repeatedly, ten times or more. V usage is TRBV11-3 and J usage is TRBJ2-1, with D perhaps TRBD2 (6 bases). Per the germline V gene, CDR1 is SGHNT and CDR2 is YENEEA. Trimming shortened V by 3 bases and J by 6 bases, and 18 bases separated the two germline ends. The CDR3 length is 16 residues. This chain's CDR3 is CASSLHRDSRINEQFF. Written as DNA, the CDR3 is TGTGCCAGCAGCTTGCACCGGGACTCAAGGATCAATGAGCAGTTCTTC.

The V call is TRBV15, the J call TRBJ1-4; D perhaps matches TRBD1 (6 bases). Trimming left V 5 bases short and J 4 bases short, with 14 bases between. This CDR3 is 15 amino acids long. From germline, CDR1 is LNHNV and CDR2 YYDKDF (reference sequence). The CDR3 sequence is CATSVRGGVNEKLFF. CDR3 coding DNA: TGTGCCACCAGCGTCAGGGGAGGGGTTAATGAAAAACTGTTTTTT.

This clone counts as medium-sized (0.01 to 0.1%). The chain carries TRBV6-8 and TRBJ1-3, with D unclear. The germline V gene encodes CDR1 MNHGY and CDR2 SAAAGT. The CDR3 spans 14 residues. V lost 5 bases and J lost 4, with 12 bases in between. The CDR3 sequence: CASSRESAGNTIYF. DNA for the CDR3: TGTGCCAGCAGTCGAGAATCGGCGGGAAACACCATATATTTT.

The V gene is TRBV29-1, the J gene TRBJ2-7; perhaps D is TRBD1 or TRBD2 (5 bases each). The length of the CDR3 is 14 residues. The V end was cut by 1 base, the J end by 6 bases, with 16 bases between. Germline V gene sequence: CDR1 SQVTM, CDR2 ANQGSEA. The CDR3 DNA is TGCAGCGTTGAAGCCGGGACGGCGGTGGGCGAGCAGTACTTC. Its translation: CSVEAGTAVGEQYF.

CDR3 DNA sequence: TGTGCCAGCAGCCAAGCGACTCGGCGTACCGGGGAGCTGTTTTTT. It specifies CASSQATRRTGELFF. This chain links TRBV11-3 with TRBJ2-2, with D uncertain. Germline V gives CDR1 SGHNT, CDR2 YENEEA. This CDR3 is 15 amino acids long. Deletions cut 5 bases from V and 5 bases from J, with 15 bases between.

The V and J genes are TRBV6-8 and TRBJ1-5, with 9 bases lining up with TRBD1. The V and J ends lost 8 bases and 7 bases, in that order; junction bases with no gene match: 9. There are 14 residues in the CDR3. Germline CDR1 and CDR2: MNHGY and SAAAGT. The CDR3 nucleotides are TGTGCCAGCGCCGACACAGGGGGCGAACAGCCCCAGCATTTT. Its protein is CASADTGGEQPQHF.

The rearrangement joins TRBV7-2 to TRBJ2-2; 8 nucleotides agree with TRBD1. The CDR3 extends over 17 amino acids. Germline CDR1 reads SGHTA; CDR2 reads FQGNSA. V lost 5 bases, J lost 0 bases, and 8 bases stayed unmatched. CDR3 nucleotides: TGTGCCAGCAGCCAAGAGGACAGGGCCGCGAACACCGGGGAGCTGTTTTTT. It codes for CASSQEDRAANTGELFF.

The chain combines TRBV29-1 with TRBJ2-2; 11 bases agree with TRBD2. With 4 bases clipped from V and 4 bases from J, the junction kept 2 bases outside the gene matches. The germline gives CDR1 SQVTM, CDR2 ANQGSEA. The CDR3 is 14 amino acids. CDR3 nucleotide sequence: TGCAGCGTTGTAGCGGGGGGGCCCACCGGGGAGCTGTTTTTT. Protein product: CSVVAGGPTGELFF.

Only a few counts were recorded for this clone. The rearrangement uses TRBV9 and TRBJ2-7, with D uncertain. Trimming removed 4 bases from V and 2 bases from J, with 10 bases in between. The CDR3 length is 13 residues. Germline values: CDR1 SGDLS, CDR2 YYNGEE. CDR3 loop: CASSPLPTYEQYF. In DNA form, the CDR3 reads TGTGCCAGCAGCCCTCTGCCCACCTACGAGCAGTACTTC.

This clone has a handful of counts. The chain carries TRBV10-2 and TRBJ2-7, with D possibly matching TRBD2 (5 bases). Trimming removed 3 bases at V and 3 bases at J, with 12 bases between. The CDR3 has 14 amino acids. Germline-derived CDR1 and CDR2 are WSHSY and SAAADI. The CDR3 is CASSDPRGLYEQYF. CDR3 in DNA: TGCGCCAGCAGTGACCCGCGAGGACTCTACGAGCAGTACTTC.

This clone was counted a few times. The germline gene is not matched at one end of the junction; a read error may be the cause. The chain carries TRBV6-8 and TRBJ2-3; perhaps D is TRBD1 or TRBD2 (7 bases each). The germline V gene has CDR1 MNHGY and CDR2 SAAAGT. CDR3 length equals 15 residues. This CDR3 is CAISGQGGEADTQYF. Written as DNA, the CDR3 is TGTGCCATCAGTGGTCAGGGGGGGGAGGCAGATACGCAGTATTTT.

The chain recombines TRBV19 with TRBJ2-1; TRBD1 matches 7 bases. Germline V lookup: CDR1 LNHDA, CDR2 SQIVND (reference sequence). V lost 11 bases, J lost 7 bases, and 8 bases stayed unmatched. The CDR3 is made up of 12 amino acids. CDR3 sequence (DNA): TGTGCCGTACAGGGGTGGGGGAATGAGCAGTTCTTC. Encoded protein: CAVQGWGNEQFF.

The chain has TRBV15 and TRBJ2-1; weak D call: TRBD2 (6 bases). The CDR3 extends over 15 amino acids. Germline-derived CDR1 and CDR2 are LNHNV and YYDKDF (reference sequence). With 0 bases removed from V and 6 bases from J, the gap between germline ends came to 12 bases. This chain's CDR3 is CATSRDRGTPNEQFF. The CDR3 nucleotides are TGTGCCACCAGCAGAGATCGGGGGACCCCCAATGAGCAGTTCTTC.

This clone was recorded only once. The chain has TRBV9 and TRBJ2-1; 9 nucleotides line up with TRBD2. Germline V lookup: CDR1 SGDLS, CDR2 YYNGEE. The length of the CDR3 is 12 residues. The V gene end was trimmed by 6 bases and the J gene end by 7 bases; junction bases not matched to a gene: 2. The CDR3 loop reads CASNAGGNEQFF. The CDR3 region has the DNA TGTGCCAGCAACGCGGGAGGGAATGAGCAGTTCTTC.

This chain uses TRBV6-8 with TRBJ1-1; TRBD1 might be the D (5 bases). The V gene's germline CDR1 is MNHGY and CDR2 SAAAGT. CDR3 size: 14 residues. Between the trimmed V and J ends, which lost 4 bases and 6 bases, there was a span of 15 bases. CDR3 DNA: TGTGCCAGCAGTTCCACCGCGGGGGTCTCTGAAGCTTTCTTT. It specifies CASSSTAGVSEAFF.

This clone was counted a few times. The chain links TRBV19 to TRBJ1-1; weak D call: TRBD1 (6 bases). The CDR3 contains 19 residues. Germline loops: CDR1 LNHDA, CDR2 SQIVND (reference sequence). V was shortened by 7 bases and J by 1 base, with 28 bases between the two germline ends. CDR3: CASIPGAGAPNGRNTEAFF. Here the CDR3 DNA reads TGTGCCAGTATCCCTGGGGCAGGGGCCCCCAACGGGAGGAACACTGAAGCTTTCTTT.

This clone was picked up one time. V usage is TRBV29-1 and J usage is TRBJ2-1; 14 bases are a match to TRBD2. The CDR3 is made up of 16 amino acids. Germline CDR1 SQVTM, CDR2 ANQGSEA. The V gene end was trimmed by 0 bases and the J gene end by 6 bases; junction bases not matched to a gene: 4. The CDR3 sequence: CSVEDPGLAGVNEQFF. As DNA, the CDR3 is TGCAGCGTTGAAGACCCGGGACTAGCGGGAGTCAATGAGCAGTTCTTC.

This rearrangement joins TRBV18 to TRBJ1-1; TRBD1 matches at 10 bases. J was trimmed by 3 bases and V by 3 bases; bases with no gene match: 1. This CDR3 has 14 residues. Germline CDR1 is KGHSH and CDR2 is LQKENI. DNA for the CDR3: TGTGCCAGCTCACCGGGGACAGGGGACACTGAAGCTTTCTTT. Protein sequence: CASSPGTGDTEAFF.

The chain has TRBV11-3 and TRBJ2-7, with 7 bases lining up with TRBD1. V trimming: 5 bases; J trimming: 2 bases; junction bases outside the gene matches: 6. This CDR3 has 14 amino acids. CDR1 and CDR2 (germline): SGHNT, YENEEA. CDR3 nucleotides: TGTGCCAGCAGCGAAGACAGGGCTCCCTACGAGCAGTACTTC. This sequence encodes CASSEDRAPYEQYF.

The rearrangement uses TRBV18 and TRBJ1-2; 7 bases line up with TRBD1. J was trimmed by 6 bases and V by 6 bases; bases with no gene match: 7. This CDR3 spans 13 amino acids. Germline V gene sequence: CDR1 KGHSH, CDR2 LQKENI. This CDR3 is CASSPGTVNGYTF. DNA of the CDR3: TGTGCCAGCTCCCCCGGGACAGTGAATGGCTACACCTTC.

This clone has a handful of counts. The chain carries TRBV29-1 and TRBJ1-2; D is undetermined. The CDR3 loop spans 12 amino acids. Germline values: CDR1 SQVTM, CDR2 ANQGSEA. The V gene lost 6 bases and the J gene lost 3 bases, with 11 bases spanning the gap. The CDR3 region is CSVARGDYGYTF. The CDR3 DNA sequence: TGCAGCGTGGCCCGGGGAGACTATGGCTACACCTTC.

In this sample, this clone turned up a few times. The J gene is TRBJ2-3, the V gene TRBV9; D possibly corresponds to TRBD1 (6 bases). Germline V gene sequence: CDR1 SGDLS, CDR2 YYNGEE. The CDR3 spans 16 residues. V was pared by 4 bases and J by 3 bases, with 18 bases between. The CDR3: CASSLRWGQGTDTQYF. The CDR3, as DNA: TGTGCCAGCAGCCTAAGGTGGGGGCAGGGAACAGATACGCAGTATTTT.

The CDR3 loop is CASSFDSPGANVLTF. CDR3 nucleotides: TGCGCCAGCAGCTTTGATTCCCCCGGGGCCAACGTCCTGACTTTC. The chain joins TRBV5-1 to TRBJ2-6; D uncertain. Per germline, CDR1 SGHRS and CDR2 YFSETQ. This CDR3 spans 15 amino acids. The V end was cut by 2 bases, the J end by 4 bases, with 10 bases between.

This clone was seen a few times. The CDR3 loop is CASSLGRSPNSGANVLTF. In DNA, the CDR3 is TGTGCCAGCAGCTTGGGAAGGTCCCCAAACTCTGGGGCCAACGTCCTGACTTTC. The gene calls are TRBV11-3 and TRBJ2-6; no definite D call. Germline loops: CDR1 SGHNT, CDR2 YENEEA. The CDR3 runs 18 residues. Trimming removed 3 bases at V and 0 bases at J, with 15 bases between.

This clone was found a few times. The rearrangement links TRBV6-8 to TRBJ2-1; 7 bases fit TRBD1. The CDR3 covers 17 residues. Germline V gene sequence: CDR1 MNHGY, CDR2 SAAAGT. Trimming cost V 0 bases and J 11 bases; bases outside gene matches: 16. The CDR3 reads CASSYSGVAGGRGKQFF. The CDR3, as DNA: TGTGCCAGCAGTTACTCTGGGGTTGCAGGGGGAAGGGGGAAGCAGTTCTTC.

The CDR3 coding sequence is TGTGCCAGCAGCCTGACTAGCGGGAGATCCTACGAGCAGTACTTC. It yields the protein CASSLTSGRSYEQYF. The chain uses TRBV25-1 and TRBJ2-7; 12 bases map to TRBD2. The CDR3 covers 15 residues. From germline, CDR1 is MGHDK and CDR2 SYGVNS. J lost 1 base, V lost 6 bases, and 4 bases had no gene match.

The rearrangement uses TRBV19 and TRBJ1-4; 7 nucleotides match TRBD1. The J segment lost 7 bases and the V segment lost 1 base, leaving 3 bases of the junction unmatched. Germline lookup yields CDR1 LNHDA and CDR2 SQIVND (reference sequence). This CDR3 has 14 residues. CDR3 coding DNA: TGTGCCAGTAGTATAGGGGGGACAGCTGAAAAACTGTTTTTT. Encoded protein: CASSIGGTAEKLFF.